The clone carrying this T cell receptor (beta chain) is a singleton in its sample. At one end, the junction sequence differs from germline, possibly due to a read error. Per the germline V gene, CDR1 is SGHDN and CDR2 is FVKESK. This CDR3 is built from 18 residues. The sample belongs to a study of blood T cells in healthy people across ages. For the second PCR, which ran for roughly 6 to 12 cycles, a sample-barcoded 5' primer and a J-beta primer mix were used. From the 5' RACE reads, TCRdb called clonotypes with MiXCR, one entry per CDR3 protein. The sample has over 700,000 distinct CDR3 sequences, around half seen once.

The clonotype comes from a man older than 75 in good health. Material: blood. The chain recombines TRBV14 with TRBJ2-1; 8 nucleotides line up with TRBD2. CDR3 region: CAGSQRRGAGALDNEQFF. The CDR3 DNA reads as TGTGCCGGCAGCCAAAGGCGGGGAGCGGGAGCACTTGACAATGAGCAGTTCTTC.